The 22 T cell receptor beta chains given below trace back to one sample, sequenced in a study of T cells after yellow fever vaccination. MiXCR was run by TCRdb on the 5' RACE reads, yielding one entry per CDR3 protein. The sample consists of about 220,000 distinct CDR3 sequences, about 3% of them appearing once. Sequencing was performed on CD4+ T cells sorted from PBMCs, taken 10 days after the yellow fever booster vaccination. Source of these receptors: a man between 18 and 29 years old who received the YFV17D yellow fever vaccine.

This clonotype was seen ten or more times. Here the CDR3 reads CASSLALGSPLHF. The CDR3 DNA follows: TGTGCCAGCAGCTTAGCGCTAGGGTCTCCCCTCCACTTT. The chain has TRBV7-2 and TRBJ1-6; D is unclear. V lost 0 bases, J lost 13 bases, and 10 bases lay in between. Germline assignment: CDR1 SGHTA and CDR2 FQGNSA. This CDR3 region has 13 residues.

This clonotype was seen a few times. The J gene is TRBJ2-2, the V gene TRBV25-1, with D maybe TRBD2 (6 bases). Germline loops: CDR1 MGHDK, CDR2 SYGVNS. The ends were cut back, 11 bases at V and 1 base at J, with 11 bases in the middle. CDR3 length equals 13 residues. For the CDR3, the DNA is TGTGCCGGAGGGCACAAGAACACCGGGGAGCTGTTTTTT. Residues: CAGGHKNTGELFF.

The chain carries TRBV5-1 and TRBJ2-5, with D possibly matching TRBD1 (6 bases). The V and J ends lost 4 bases and 0 bases respectively, with 19 bases between them. This CDR3 has 17 residues. Germline-derived CDR1 and CDR2 are SGHRS and YFSETQ. The DNA for the CDR3 is TGCGCCAGCAGCCCTTTCTTGACAGGTTCCAACCAAGAGACCCAGTACTTC. Protein sequence: CASSPFLTGSNQETQYF.

This clonotype showed up many times. The rearrangement links TRBV7-2 to TRBJ1-6; TRBD1 might be the D (6 bases). The CDR3 sequence is 14 residues long. Trimming removed 4 bases from V and 9 bases from J, with 13 bases in between. The germline gives CDR1 SGHTA, CDR2 FQGNSA. CDR3 protein: CASSSQGHASPLHF. CDR3 coding DNA: TGTGCCAGCAGCTCCCAGGGACACGCTTCACCCCTCCACTTT.

This clonotype was picked up many times. The chain uses TRBV20-1 and TRBJ2-5, with 11 bases identical to TRBD2. Trimming removed 3 bases from V and 1 base from J; junction bases left unmatched: 7. CDR3 length: 16 residues. Per the germline V gene, CDR1 is DFQATT and CDR2 is SNEGSKA (reference sequence). CDR3 sequence reads: CSARRPGLAVQETQYF. CDR3 bases: TGCAGTGCTAGGAGACCGGGACTAGCGGTCCAAGAGACCCAGTACTTC.

This clonotype was counted at least ten times. The chain uses TRBV5-1 and TRBJ2-5; D is undetermined. CDR3 length equals 17 residues. Trimming took 0 bases from V and 2 from J, leaving 17 bases between them. Germline CDR1 SGHRS, CDR2 YFSETQ. The CDR3 coding sequence is TGCGCCAGCAGCTTGGCGACGGACCGGAACACACAAGAGACCCAGTACTTC. Its translation: CASSLATDRNTQETQYF.

This clonotype was recorded a few times. The rearrangement links TRBV24-1 to TRBJ2-3; 7 bases are shared with TRBD1. Germline V gene lookup returns CDR1 KGHDR and CDR2 SFDVKD. CDR3 length: 15 residues. V dropped 4 bases and J dropped 7; count of bases not matched to a gene: 10. In nucleotides, the CDR3 is TGTGCCACCAGTGACCCAAGGACAGGTGATTATACGCAGTATTTT. This gives the protein CATSDPRTGDYTQYF.

This clonotype was seen ten or more times. The chain carries TRBV29-1 and TRBJ2-3; a weak D match, TRBD2 (6 bases). This CDR3 contains 16 residues. The ends were cut back, 5 bases at V and 2 bases at J, with 20 bases in the middle. CDR1 is SQVTM, CDR2 ANQGSEA, per germline. This CDR3 is CSVSEAPAGYTDTQYF. Here the CDR3 DNA reads TGCAGCGTTTCTGAAGCCCCTGCGGGGTACACAGATACGCAGTATTTT.

This clonotype has a single count. With a much larger clone just one base away, this may be a read error. The chain couples TRBV4-3 to TRBJ1-4; 7 bases map to TRBD1. Germline-derived CDR1 and CDR2 are LGHNA and YSLEER. The CDR3 totals 18 residues. The CDR3 loop reads CASSQRGDSRGFDEKLIF. The CDR3 bases are TGCGCCAGCAGCCAGAGGGGGGACAGTCGAGGATTCGATGAAAAACTGATTTTT.

This clonotype has only a few counts. V and J are TRBV29-1 and TRBJ1-1; the D is unclear. The V end lost 4 bases, the J end lost 0 bases, and 12 bases lay between the germline ends. Germline V gene data show CDR1 as SQVTM and CDR2 as ANQGSEA. CDR3 length: 14 amino acids. The CDR3 sequence: CSVVLGQLNTEAFF. The CDR3 DNA reads as TGCAGCGTTGTACTCGGGCAGTTGAACACTGAAGCTTTCTTT.

This clonotype was seen more than once but under ten times. This sequence joins TRBV30 and TRBJ2-3; 9 bases are shared with TRBD2. The CDR3 covers 14 residues. CDR1 and CDR2 from the germline V gene are GTSNPN and SVGIG (reference sequence). Trimming took 2 bases from V and 1 from J; bases not matched to a gene: 1. The chain's CDR3 is CAWSLAGGTDTQYF. CDR3 DNA: TGTGCCTGGAGTTTAGCGGGGGGCACAGATACGCAGTATTTT.

This clonotype was found many times. The gene calls are TRBV10-3 and TRBJ2-5, with D possibly TRBD2 on 6 matching bases. The CDR3 runs 15 residues. Trimming left V 2 bases short and J 2 bases short, with 12 bases between. CDR1 is ENHRY, CDR2 SYGVKD, per germline. The CDR3 nucleotides are TGTGCCATCAGTGAGCCGGGAGAGCCACAAGAGACCCAGTACTTC. This gives the protein CAISEPGEPQETQYF.

V gene TRBV6-5 combines with J gene TRBJ1-2; 8 nucleotides line up with TRBD1. The CDR3 has 15 amino acids. Germline V gene sequence: CDR1 MNHEY, CDR2 SVGAGI. With 6 bases clipped from V and 5 bases from J, the junction kept 11 bases outside the gene matches. The CDR3 spells CASSLFGTGIYGYTF. The CDR3 region has the DNA TGTGCCAGCAGCCTTTTCGGGACAGGAATATATGGCTACACCTTC.

This clonotype was counted many times. The V gene is TRBV4-1, the J gene TRBJ1-6; 7 nucleotides align to TRBD1. Germline lookup yields CDR1 MGHRA and CDR2 YSYEKL. V dropped 1 base and J dropped 10; count of bases not matched to a gene: 7. This CDR3 comprises 15 residues. The DNA for the CDR3 is TGCGCCAGCAGCCAAGGGACAGGCATGCGGTCACCCCTCCACTTT. Protein product: CASSQGTGMRSPLHF.

J is TRBJ2-1 and V is TRBV20-1, with D possibly TRBD2 on 6 matching bases. Germline V CDR1 and CDR2: DFQATT, SNEGSKA (reference sequence). V dropped 6 bases and J dropped 5 bases, with 17 bases sitting between them. The CDR3 length is 14 residues. Written as DNA, the CDR3 is TGCAGTGCCCCGGGAGCCCCGACTAACAATGAGCAGTTCTTC. Its protein is CSAPGAPTNNEQFF.

This clonotype was seen at least ten times. The J gene is TRBJ2-2, the V gene TRBV6-6; no clear D. This CDR3 is built from 13 residues. The V end lost 0 bases, the J end lost 4 bases, and 3 bases lay between the germline ends. Germline-derived CDR1 and CDR2 are MNHNY and SVGAGI (reference sequence). CDR3 DNA: TGTGCCAGCAGTTACTCCCTCACCGGGGAGCTGTTTTTT. It codes for CASSYSLTGELFF.

This clonotype was counted ten times or more. The genes are TRBV11-2 and TRBJ2-7; a possible D gene is TRBD2 (6 bases). Trimming shortened V by 7 bases and J by 3 bases, and 25 bases separated the two germline ends. The CDR3 covers 17 residues. The germline V gene encodes CDR1 SGHAT and CDR2 FQNNGV. Here the CDR3 DNA reads TGTGCCAGCACCCCAAGAGTAAGGAGGGAAAGTGGCTACGAGCAGTACTTC. Its translation is CASTPRVRRESGYEQYF.

This clonotype was picked up many times. The chain uses TRBV5-1 and TRBJ1-4; D unclear. The CDR3 length is 15 residues. The germline CDR1 and CDR2 sequences are SGHRS and YFSETQ. V shed 0 bases and J shed 12 bases, with 18 bases lying between them. The CDR3 reads CASSLVGPPLAELFF. CDR3 DNA sequence: TGCGCCAGCAGCTTGGTCGGCCCGCCGTTAGCGGAACTGTTTTTT.

This clonotype came up many times. The chain recombines TRBV7-9 with TRBJ1-2; TRBD1 is a possible D gene (6 bases). The CDR3 runs 13 residues. With 7 bases removed from V and 4 bases from J, the gap between germline ends came to 13 bases. Germline V CDR1 and CDR2: SEHNR, FQNEAQ (reference sequence). This CDR3 reads CASIPTGSYGYTF. Here the CDR3 DNA reads TGTGCCAGCATCCCCACAGGGTCCTATGGCTACACCTTC.

This clonotype was detected only a few times. The rearrangement joins TRBV5-1 to TRBJ2-7; the match to TRBD1 covers 7 bases. Germline V gene lookup returns CDR1 SGHRS and CDR2 YFSETQ. The V gene end was trimmed by 4 bases and the J gene end by 1 base; junction bases not matched to a gene: 5. CDR3 length: 14 amino acids. The CDR3 protein is CASSTGTVSYEQYF. The CDR3 nucleotides are TGCGCCAGCAGCACCGGGACAGTGTCCTACGAGCAGTACTTC.

This clonotype was counted ten times or more. This chain joins TRBV7-8 and TRBJ2-1; possible D gene TRBD2, 7 bases. The germline V gene has CDR1 SGHVS and CDR2 FQNEAQ. The CDR3 length is 16 residues. Trimming removed 3 bases from V and 4 bases from J, with 16 bases in between. In DNA, the CDR3 is TGTGCCAGCAGCTTCACGGGCGGGGGCCAATACAATGAGCAGTTCTTC. Amino acids: CASSFTGGGQYNEQFF.

This clonotype appeared many times. The V gene is TRBV10-1, the J gene TRBJ2-7, with D tentatively TRBD2 (5 bases). CDR1 and CDR2 from the germline V gene are WNHNN and SYGVQD (reference sequence). The CDR3 runs 13 residues. V was cut by 4 bases and J by 5 bases, with 12 bases left in between. Written as DNA, the CDR3 is TGCGCCAGCAGTGCGGCGGGCCCGAACGAGCAGTACTTC. It encodes CASSAAGPNEQYF.